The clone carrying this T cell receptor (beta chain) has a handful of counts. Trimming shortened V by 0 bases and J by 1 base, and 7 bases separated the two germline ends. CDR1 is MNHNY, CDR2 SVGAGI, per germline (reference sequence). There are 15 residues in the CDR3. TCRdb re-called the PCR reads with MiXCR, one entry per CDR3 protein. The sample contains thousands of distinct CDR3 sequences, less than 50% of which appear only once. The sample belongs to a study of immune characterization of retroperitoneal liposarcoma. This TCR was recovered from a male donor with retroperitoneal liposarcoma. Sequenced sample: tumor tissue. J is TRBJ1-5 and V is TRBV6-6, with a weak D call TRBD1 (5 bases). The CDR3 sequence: CASSYSGTSNQPQHF. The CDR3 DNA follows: TGTGCCAGCAGTTACTCAGGGACGAGCAATCAGCCCCAGCATTTT.